This T cell receptor (beta chain) emerged from a study of T cell repertoires in cytomegalovirus infection. About the research overall: Recently identified HLA-C-restricted CMV epitopes were among the peptides used.

Concerning this clonotype itself: Its antigen remains unknown.

In TCRdb, the reads were re-called with MiXCR into one record per CDR3 protein. The table includes about 470,000 distinct CDR3 sequences, roughly 46% detected once. Germline CDR1 and CDR2: SGHTA and FQGNSA. This CDR3 has 13 amino acids. Trimming stripped 5 bases from V and 2 bases from J, with 10 bases between. The source is a human donor in good health (CMV status not recorded). Some clones in this sample may be carry-over from other donors' samples. The sample consisted of cultured PBMCs, taken from culture after CMV antigen stimulation. This chain connects TRBV7-2 to TRBJ2-7; no definite D call. CDR3 nucleotide sequence: TGTGCCAGCAGCCGATACGAAACCTACGAGCAGTACTTC. Protein sequence: CASSRYETYEQYF.